A selection of T cell receptor beta chains follows, all from one sample in a study of radiation and T cells in renal cell carcinoma. Clones were sequenced by immunoSEQ multiplex PCR, and TCRdb holds only the in-frame ones, with some missing. The sample has tens of thousands of clones, roughly 80% seen once. Sample: blood, taken from a patient whose treatment included radiotherapy and nephrectomy. The source is a man aged 45-60 years with renal cell carcinoma. Both conserved end residues are part of each CDR3. D genes are given only for firm matches. Clone sizes are given selectively: once, few, many, or a class where the clone is expanded.

TRBD2 TRBJ2-3 once TRBV4-1 TGCGCCAGCAGCAAGACTAGCGGGGGGGTTCCCAGCACAGATACGCAGTATTTT CASSKTSGGVPSTDTQYF
TRBD1 TRBJ2-7 NA TRBV7-2 TGTGCCAGCAGCCCTGGACAGGGGGCGCGGGAGCAGTACTTC CASSPGQGAREQYF
TRBD2 TRBJ2-2 NA TRBV5-1 TGCGCCAGCATTAGGACTAGCGGAACCGGGGAGCTGTTTTTT CASIRTSGTGELFF
TRBD1 TRBJ1-2 once TRBV7-2 TGTGCCAGCAGCACACAGGGGAAAGCTAACTATGGCTACACCTTC CASSTQGKANYGYTF
TRBD1 TRBJ2-3 NA TRBV5-1 TGCGCCAGCAGCAGGGGGACAGGGGGTAAAGATACGCAGTATTTT CASSRGTGGKDTQYF
NA TRBJ2-2 NA TRBV5-1 TGCGCCAGCAGCCTACAGGGCACCGGGGAGCTGTTTTTT CASSLQGTGELFF
NA TRBJ2-7 NA TRBV4-1 TGCGCCAGCAGCCAAGATTCCAGGATGACCTACGAGCAGTACTTC CASSQDSRMTYEQYF
NA TRBJ2-3 NA TRBV10-2 TGCGCCAGCAGTGAGTCTGGGAGGACAGATACGCAGTATTTT CASSESGRTDTQYF
NA TRBJ2-3 NA TRBV9 TGTGCCAGCAGTGCTGACCTGGGAAAGAGGGATACGCAGTATTTT CASSADLGKRDTQYF
NA TRBJ1-2 once TRBV4-3 TGCGCCAGCAGCCCAGGGACGGCGTTCGGCTACACCTTC CASSPGTAFGYTF
TRBD2 TRBJ2-1 NA TRBV7-9 TGTGCCAGCAGACGACTAGCGGGCTCCTACAATGAGCAGTTCTTC CASRRLAGSYNEQFF
NA TRBJ2-7 once TRBV6-6 TGTGCCAGCAGATCCCCCGGGTCCGAGCAGTACTTC CASRSPGSEQYF
TRBD2 TRBJ2-6 NA TRBV5-3 TGTGCCAGAAGCTTGGGACTAGCGGGACAGTCTGGGGCCAACGTCCTGACTTTC CARSLGLAGQSGANVLTF
TRBD2 TRBJ2-7 NA TRBV6-1 TGTGCCAGCAGAATGGCGGGAGGGCCCTACGAGCAGTACTTC CASRMAGGPYEQYF
TRBD1 TRBJ2-7 NA TRBV7-2 TGTGCCAGCAGCTTAGCGGGACAGGGGTTCGACGAGCAGTACTTC CASSLAGQGFDEQYF
NA TRBJ1-4 once TRBV4-2 TGTGCCAGCAGCCAAGGGCAGGGAGCTGAAAAACTGTTTTTT CASSQGQGAEKLFF
NA TRBJ1-2 NA TRBV10-3 TGTGCCACCAAAGATCGAGACTATGTCTACACCTTC CATKDRDYVYTF
NA TRBJ1-2 NA TRBV2 TGTGCCAGCAGTGAAAGAGGGTTCTACACCTTC CASSERGFYTF
TRBD1 TRBJ2-2 NA TRBV9 TGTGCCAGCAGCGGATCATTACAGGGGGACACCGGGGAGCTGTTTTTT CASSGSLQGDTGELFF
TRBD2 TRBJ2-1 NA TRBV19 TGTGCCAGTGCGGGGGGCGGCCAGCGCCGTTACAATGAGCAGTTCTTC CASAGGGQRRYNEQFF
TRBD2 TRBJ2-7 NA TRBV23-1 TGCGCCAGCAGTCAAGCAGTAGGGACTAGTGATTCCTACGAGCAGTACTTC CASSQAVGTSDSYEQYF
NA TRBJ2-7 once TRBV7-9 TGTGCCAGCAGCTTAGTCAGGGGTGTTCACGAGCAGTACTTC CASSLVRGVHEQYF
TRBD1 TRBJ1-3 NA TRBV7-6 TGTGCCAGCAGCTCAAACAGGGGGCCTGGAAACACCATATATTTT CASSSNRGPGNTIYF
NA TRBJ2-7 few TRBV7-2 TGTGCCAGCAGCCGGGTCGGCCTCGAAGAGCAGTACTTC CASSRVGLEEQYF
NA TRBJ1-5 NA TRBV28 TGTGCCAGCAGGGGCCCAGGGCTGAATCAGCCCCAGCATTTT CASRGPGLNQPQHF
NA TRBJ2-4 once TRBV9 TGTGCCAGCAGCGTAGGTGGAGCCAAAAACATTCAGTACTTC CASSVGGAKNIQYF
NA TRBJ1-1 NA TRBV7-6 TGTGCCAGCAGCTTAGAACAGGGCCTCGAGGCTTTCTTT CASSLEQGLEAFF
NA TRBJ1-5 NA TRBV19 TGTGCCAGTAGTGTACAGGGATACAATCAGCCCCAGCATTTT CASSVQGYNQPQHF
TRBD2 TRBJ2-1 NA TRBV7-2 TGTGCCAGCAGTTTAGTCCTAGCGGTAAACAATGAGCAGTTCTTC CASSLVLAVNNEQFF
TRBD1 TRBJ1-1 few TRBV7-3 TGTGCCAGCAGCTTAGCGGACAGGGGTACTGAAGCTTTCTTT CASSLADRGTEAFF
NA TRBJ2-5 NA TRBV10-3 TGTGCCATCAGTGATTGGCAGGGAGACGTTCTGGAGACCCAGTACTTC CAISDWQGDVLETQYF
TRBD1 TRBJ1-5 NA TRBV6-1 TGTGCCAGCAGTGAAGCCGGACAGGGCCGCAATCAGCCCCAGCATTTT CASSEAGQGRNQPQHF
NA TRBJ1-2 NA TRBV2 TGTGCCAGCAGAATAGGCCAGGGAACCTATGGCTACACCTTC CASRIGQGTYGYTF
NA TRBJ2-5 NA TRBV7-7 TGTGCTAGCAGCCCAAGACAGGGAGGGTACCAAGAGACCCAGTACTTC CASSPRQGGYQETQYF
TRBD2 TRBJ2-4 once TRBV2 TGTGCCGGGACTAGCGGGTGGAAAAACATTCAGTACTTC CAGTSGWKNIQYF
NA TRBJ2-7 NA TRBV30 TGTGCCTGGAGTATAGGCAGCGGATACGAGCAGTACTTC CAWSIGSGYEQYF
TRBD1 TRBJ1-2 once TRBV10-3 TGTGCCATCAGCGGGACAGGGTACTATGGCTACACCTTC CAISGTGYYGYTF
NA TRBJ1-2 NA TRBV5-1 TGCGCCAGCAGCTTGGCAGGTTCAGGGATGTATGGCTACACCTTC CASSLAGSGMYGYTF
NA TRBJ2-6 NA TRBV7-9 TGTGCCAGCAGCTTAAAGGCAGCTGGGGCCAACGTCCTGACTTTC CASSLKAAGANVLTF
NA TRBJ1-2 once TRBV6-6 TGTGCCAGCAGTTACGGAATCCGCTACTATGGCTACACCTTC CASSYGIRYYGYTF
NA TRBJ2-2 NA TRBV2 TGTGCCAGCAGTGAAACTAGCCGGACCGGGGAGCTGTTTTTT CASSETSRTGELFF
NA TRBJ2-3 NA TRBV11-2 TGTGCCAGCAGCCCCCTCGCGCACACAGATACGCAGTATTTT CASSPLAHTDTQYF
NA TRBJ2-1 NA TRBV14 TGTGCCAGCCAAGAATATTGGGGGAGTGAGCAGTTCTTC CASQEYWGSEQFF
NA TRBJ2-7 NA TRBV13 TGTGCCAGCAGATCCGGGACGGCGAGCTCCTACGAGCAGTACTTC CASRSGTASSYEQYF
NA TRBJ2-7 NA TRBV5-1 TGCGCCAGCCGAACCAATACCGAGGGCTACGAGCAGTACTTC CASRTNTEGYEQYF
NA TRBJ2-5 NA TRBV11-2 TGTGCCAGCAGCTTAGGGGGTTTCCCGGAGACCCAGTACTTC CASSLGGFPETQYF
NA TRBJ2-2 NA TRBV6-1 TGTGCCAGCAGTCCCCGAGGGGGTGGCACCGGGGAGCTGTTTTTT CASSPRGGGTGELFF
NA TRBJ1-1 NA TRBV18 TGTGCCAGCGACGGGGGATTGAACACTGAAGCTTTCTTT CASDGGLNTEAFF
NA TRBJ1-5 NA TRBV30 TGTGCCTGGAGTAAGGGTCTGGGCAATCAGCCCCAGCATTTT CAWSKGLGNQPQHF
NA TRBJ2-1 few TRBV5-1 TGCGCCAGCAGCTCGGACTATTCTTACAATGAGCAGTTCTTC CASSSDYSYNEQFF
TRBD1 TRBJ1-2 NA TRBV9 TGTGCCAGCAGCGTATCGACAGGGGCCTATGGCTACACCTTC CASSVSTGAYGYTF
NA TRBJ1-1 NA TRBV6-5 TGTGCCAGCAGTTATCACGTAAACACTGAAGCTTTCTTT CASSYHVNTEAFF
TRBD1 TRBJ2-1 NA TRBV27 TGTGCCAGCAGTCTTGGGAGATTCACAGGGGGGATATCCTACAATGAGCAGTTCTTC CASSLGRFTGGISYNEQFF